The 20 T cell receptor beta chains reported below all come from one sample, sequenced in a study of post-analysis software for immune sequencing data. Findings of the study overall: Elevated frequency relative to controls characterized four or five TRBV segments in patients, TRBV5-6, TRBV5-1 and TRBV20-1 among them.

These receptors lack a known antigen. Included in the TCR beta cDNA libraries were unique molecular identifiers. TCRdb used MiXCR to reprocess the PCR reads, holding one entry per CDR3 protein. The data contain hundreds of thousands of distinct CDR3 sequences, 30% of them singletons. Sequenced: blood. Receptor source: a girl under 18 with multiple sclerosis.

This chain joins TRBV10-3 and TRBJ2-2; maybe TRBD1 (5 bases). Germline values: CDR1 ENHRY, CDR2 SYGVKD. V dropped 0 bases and J dropped 5 bases, with 10 bases sitting between them. The CDR3 spans 15 residues. CDR3 region: CAISESVSGTGELFF. The CDR3 nucleotides are TGTGCCATCAGTGAGTCCGTGTCAGGGACCGGGGAGCTGTTTTTT.

A note on this clonotype: A much bigger clone sits one base away, suggesting this may be a read error. CDR3 in DNA: TGTACCAGCAGTTTAAAAGGCGAGCACCACGAGCAGTACTTC. Translating gives CTSSLKGEHHEQYF. The V gene is TRBV12-3 or TRBV12-4, the J gene TRBJ2-7; no definite D call. The CDR3 has 14 amino acids.

This clonotype was observed a few times. The genes are TRBV6-5 and TRBJ2-1, with 9 bases lining up with TRBD2. This CDR3 has 16 residues. Per germline, CDR1 MNHEY and CDR2 SVGAGI. Losses at the gene ends were 8 bases for V and 4 bases for J; bases not matched to a gene: 12. CDR3: CASGKIAGVSYNEQFF. As DNA, the CDR3 is TGTGCCAGCGGGAAAATAGCGGGAGTATCATACAATGAGCAGTTCTTC.

This rearrangement joins TRBV20-1 to TRBJ2-3; a possible D gene is TRBD2 (7 bases). The CDR3 has 17 amino acids. The V gene lost 6 bases and the J gene lost 0 bases, with 22 bases spanning the gap. The V gene's germline CDR1 is DFQATT and CDR2 SNEGSKA (reference sequence). The CDR3: CSAGTHRAGQSTDTQYF. In nucleotides, the CDR3 is TGCAGTGCAGGAACCCACCGAGCGGGACAAAGCACAGATACGCAGTATTTT.

This chain joins TRBV5-1 and TRBJ2-5; D ambiguous. CDR1 and CDR2 from the germline V gene are SGHRS and YFSETQ. CDR3 size: 14 residues. The germline V and J ends were trimmed by 0 bases and 0 bases, with 6 bases remaining between them. DNA of the CDR3: TGCGCCAGCAGCTTGGCGTCAAACCAAGAGACCCAGTACTTC. Amino acid sequence: CASSLASNQETQYF. The whole variable domain, remainder taken from reference TRBV5-1 and TRBJ2-5, is KAGVTQTPRYLIKTRGQQVTLSCSPISGHRSVSWYQQTPGQGLQFLFEYFSETQRNKGNFPGRFSGRQFSNSRSEMNVSTLELGDSALYLCASSLASNQETQYFGPGTRLLVL.

The V gene is TRBV7-9, the J gene TRBJ1-4, with D maybe TRBD1 (6 bases). The CDR3 extends over 16 amino acids. Trimming took off 5 bases at V and 0 bases at J, with 13 bases between the two ends. Germline V lookup: CDR1 SEHNR, CDR2 FQNEAQ (reference sequence). Here the CDR3 DNA reads TGTGCCAGCAGCCCCACAGGGATCGCAACTAATGAAAAACTGTTTTTT. Amino acids: CASSPTGIATNEKLFF.

This clonotype has just a few counts. An end of the junction differs from the germline gene, which may be a read error. The chain carries TRBV20-1 and TRBJ1-6, with a weak D call TRBD1 (5 bases). There are 14 residues in the CDR3. Germline CDR1 reads DFQATT; CDR2 reads SNEGSKA (reference sequence). CDR3 DNA sequence: TGCAGTGCTAGAGGGGCGGGGGATAATTCACCCCCCCACTTT. Encoded protein: CSARGAGDNSPPHF.

The chain uses TRBV4-3 and TRBJ2-2, with a tentative D call TRBD1 (6 bases). V lost 0 bases and J lost 6, with 8 bases in between. The CDR3 has 14 residues. The germline V gene encodes CDR1 LGHNA and CDR2 YSLEER. DNA of the CDR3: TGCGCCAGCAGCCAAGACAGGACAGCCGGGGAGCTGTTTTTT. Translated, it gives CASSQDRTAGELFF.

The chain recombines TRBV15 with TRBJ2-1, with D unclear. The CDR3 has 13 residues. Germline V gives CDR1 LNHNV, CDR2 YYDKDF (reference sequence). V lost 4 bases, J lost 7 bases, and 11 bases lay in between. The CDR3 reads CATSITPPNEQFF. The DNA of the CDR3 is TGTGCCACCAGCATCACCCCTCCGAATGAGCAGTTCTTC.

To note about this clonotype: A single base separates this from a much larger clone, so it may be a read error. Likely a read error: the CDR3 ends without its conserved phenylalanine or tryptophan. This rearrangement joins TRBV7-2 to TRBJ2-1; D is unclear. The CDR3 consists of 15 residues. CDR1 SGHTA and CDR2 FQGNSA come from the germline V gene. Trimming stripped 0 bases from V and 2 bases from J, with 8 bases between. The CDR3 sequence is CASSLAGDTYNEQFC. The CDR3 DNA reads TGTGCCAGCAGCTTAGCTGGAGATACCTACAATGAGCAGTTCTGC.

Only a few counts were recorded for this clonotype. The J gene is TRBJ2-3, the V gene TRBV7-2, with TRBD2 matching over 10 bases. Germline V gene sequence: CDR1 SGHTA, CDR2 FQGNSA. The CDR3 consists of 17 residues. V was pared by 2 bases and J by 6 bases, with 11 bases of the junction left unmatched. The CDR3 DNA sequence: TGTGCCAGCAGCTTACTTGCAGCGGGAGGGGGAGGGGATACGCAGTATTTT. Its translation is CASSLLAAGGGGDTQYF.

The J gene is TRBJ2-3, the V gene TRBV9; D is possibly TRBD1 or TRBD2 (5 bases each). V dropped 3 bases and J dropped 6 bases, with 11 bases sitting between them. This CDR3 spans 13 amino acids. The V gene's germline CDR1 is SGDLS and CDR2 YYNGEE. This chain's CDR3 is CASSGVREDTQYF. The DNA for the CDR3 is TGTGCCAGCAGCGGGGTCAGGGAGGATACGCAGTATTTT. Supplemented by reference TRBV9 and TRBJ2-3, the full variable domain reads DSGVTQTPKHLITATGQRVTLRCSPRSGDLSVYWYQQSLDQGLQFLIQYYNGEERAKGNILERFSAQQFPDLHSELNLSSLELGDSALYFCASSGVREDTQYFGPGTRLTVL.

V is TRBV12-3 or TRBV12-4 and J is TRBJ2-6; no definite D call. Trimming left V 5 bases short and J 1 base short, with 12 bases between. There are 16 residues in the CDR3. CDR3 sequence (DNA): TGTGCCAGCAGTCCCTTCGGCCGATCTGGGGCCAACGTCCTGACTTTC. Translation gives CASSPFGRSGANVLTF.

This clonotype has a handful of counts. The rearrangement links TRBV5-1 to TRBJ2-1; D may be TRBD1 (6 bases). Trimming stripped 0 bases from V and 6 bases from J, with 10 bases between. The CDR3 contains 14 residues. Germline values: CDR1 SGHRS, CDR2 YFSETQ. The CDR3 DNA is TGCGCCAGCAGCTTGGACCAGGGGTCCAATGAGCAGTTCTTC. Translation: CASSLDQGSNEQFF.

The rearrangement links TRBV27 to TRBJ1-5; perhaps TRBD1 as D (6 bases). Germline CDR1 is MNHEY and CDR2 is SMNVEV (reference sequence). V gave up 7 bases and J gave up 3 bases, with 19 bases separating them. This CDR3 contains 16 residues. The CDR3, as DNA: TGTGCCAGCACCCCCTACGCAGGGGATTTCAATCAGCCCCAGCATTTT. This gives the protein CASTPYAGDFNQPQHF.

The chain combines TRBV29-1 with TRBJ2-5; tentatively, D is TRBD2 (6 bases). Germline CDR1 is SQVTM and CDR2 is ANQGSEA. Trimming left V 7 bases short and J 4 bases short, with 16 bases between. This CDR3 has 13 amino acids. CDR3 region: CSAQRDLGETQYF. The CDR3 region has the DNA TGCAGCGCCCAAAGGGACTTGGGAGAGACCCAGTACTTC.

The chain links TRBV6-6 to TRBJ1-2, with TRBD1 identical over 8 bases. Germline values: CDR1 MNHNY, CDR2 SVGAGI (reference sequence). This CDR3 has 14 amino acids. The J segment lost 3 bases and the V segment lost 2 bases, leaving 2 bases of the junction unmatched. The CDR3 loop reads CASSYDRGDYGYTF. The CDR3 nucleotides read TGTGCCAGCAGTTACGACAGGGGAGACTATGGCTACACCTTC.

In the case of this clonotype: One end of the junction varies from germline; a read error may be responsible. For the CDR3, the DNA is TGTGCCAGCTCTCCTAATCGGCCCCAGCATTTT. It yields the protein CASSPNRPQHF. The rearrangement links TRBV18 to TRBJ1-5; D is uncertain. Germline loops: CDR1 KGHSH, CDR2 LQKENI. The CDR3 consists of 11 residues. Drawing the rest from reference TRBV18 and TRBJ1-5, the complete variable domain is NAGVMQNPRHLVRRRGQEARLRCSPMKGHSHVYWYRQLPEEGLKFMVYLQKENIIDESGMPKERFSAEFPKEGPSILRIQQVVRGDSAAYFCASSPNRPQHFGDGTRLSIL.

The rearrangement uses TRBV7-2 and TRBJ2-1, with TRBD2 identical over 9 bases. Germline values: CDR1 SGHTA, CDR2 FQGNSA. The CDR3 is made up of 18 amino acids. Unmatched junction bases numbered 15, after V lost 5 bases and J lost 4 bases. The chain's CDR3 is CASSLIEGGLADYNEQFF. The CDR3 DNA reads TGTGCCAGCAGCCTCATAGAGGGGGGACTAGCAGATTACAATGAGCAGTTCTTC.

This clonotype was seen only a few times. The chain employs TRBV29-1 and TRBJ1-5; the D is unclear. Germline CDR1 SQVTM, CDR2 ANQGSEA. The CDR3 contains 14 residues. V lost 6 bases, J lost 1 base, and 13 bases lay in between. The CDR3 spells CSVSPGTSNQPQHF. The CDR3 DNA follows: TGCAGCGTCTCACCCGGAACCAGCAATCAGCCCCAGCATTTT.